The present TCR beta chain was sequenced within a study of blood T cell repertoires in COVID-19. Study in general: Samples came from the United States, Italy and Spain, spanning acute and convalescent COVID-19. PBMCs, B-cell-depleted T cells, or T cells were the source of the cDNA or gDNA that made up the material.

The CDR3 is 14 amino acids. Germline CDR1 SGHRS, CDR2 YFSETQ. Trimming left V 4 bases short and J 5 bases short, with 12 bases between. Original processing notes: Reference gene primer amplification gave estimated nucleated cell counts. Sequencing used immunoSEQ multiplex PCR; TCRdb keeps in-frame clones, though not all of them. V and J calls and clone size are those listed in that table; D and trimming were worked out from the DNA. This table holds more than 150,000 clones, roughly four fifths found once. This sequence was found in a human donor in a cohort sampled during active COVID-19. The chain uses TRBV5-1 and TRBJ2-2, with TRBD1 as a possible D gene (5 bases). The sample consisted of peripheral blood. CDR3 DNA sequence: TGCGCCAGCAGCCCCCGGACACAAACCGGGGAGCTGTTTTTT. This translates into CASSPRTQTGELFF.